In its sample, the clone carrying this T cell receptor beta chain was seen once. Here immunoSEQ multiplex PCR was the method, and the copy in TCRdb shows in-frame clones only, minus some. Among roughly 200,000 clones listed, roughly 85% were seen once. CDR1 LNHDA and CDR2 SQIVND come from the germline V gene (reference sequence). This CDR3 contains 14 residues. Trimming removed 7 bases at V and 1 base at J, with 11 bases between. Across 20 to 25 US areas, participants ranged in age from about 18 to 100 years. Participant-reported clinical history was the basis for cohort assignment. The data derive from a study of blood T cell repertoires in COVID-19.

The receptor was isolated from a man aged 40-50 years who had recovered from COVID-19. The material sequenced was PBMCs or T cells enriched from blood (not recorded which). V and J are TRBV19 and TRBJ1-5; D remains unclear. The CDR3 spells CASTTLASNQPQHF. DNA for the CDR3: TGTGCCAGTACCACCCTTGCGAGCAATCAGCCCCAGCATTTT.